This T cell receptor (beta chain) was captured in a study of T cells after somatic rescue of genetic block. The ends were cut back, 8 bases at V and 0 bases at J, with 17 bases in the middle. This CDR3 contains 16 residues. Looked up from germline, CDR1 is MDHEN and CDR2 is SYDVKM. Libraries were prepared by immunoSEQ multiplex PCR; TCRdb keeps only in-frame clonotypes and omits some of them. The sample yields around 100,000 clones, 90% to 95% seen once. This receptor was obtained from a young woman. Sample: peripheral blood mononuclear cells (PBMCs). The V call is TRBV28, the J call TRBJ1-3; D possibly corresponds to TRBD1 (6 bases). CDR3 loop: CASARGGIISGNTIYF. The CDR3 nucleotides read TGTGCCAGCGCCCGAGGGGGGATAATCTCTGGAAACACCATATATTTT.